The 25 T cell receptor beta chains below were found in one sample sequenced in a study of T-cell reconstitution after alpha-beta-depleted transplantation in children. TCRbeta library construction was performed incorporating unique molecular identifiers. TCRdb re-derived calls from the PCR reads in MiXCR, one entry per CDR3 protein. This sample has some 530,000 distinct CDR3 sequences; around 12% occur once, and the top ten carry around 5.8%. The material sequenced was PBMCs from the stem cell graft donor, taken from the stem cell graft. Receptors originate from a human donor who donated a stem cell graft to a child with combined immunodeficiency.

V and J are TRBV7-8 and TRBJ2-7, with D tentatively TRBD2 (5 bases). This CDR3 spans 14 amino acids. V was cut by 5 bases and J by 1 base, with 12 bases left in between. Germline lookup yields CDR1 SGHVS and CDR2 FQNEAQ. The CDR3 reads CASSQLVSSYEQYF. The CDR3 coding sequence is TGTGCCAGCAGCCAACTAGTATCGTCCTACGAGCAGTACTTC.

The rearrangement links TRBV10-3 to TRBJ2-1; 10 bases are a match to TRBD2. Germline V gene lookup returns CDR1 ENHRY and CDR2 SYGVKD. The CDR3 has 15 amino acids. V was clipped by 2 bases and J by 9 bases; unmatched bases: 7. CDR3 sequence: CAISEREAGGAEQFF. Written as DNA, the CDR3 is TGTGCCATCAGTGAGAGAGAAGCGGGAGGGGCTGAGCAGTTCTTC.

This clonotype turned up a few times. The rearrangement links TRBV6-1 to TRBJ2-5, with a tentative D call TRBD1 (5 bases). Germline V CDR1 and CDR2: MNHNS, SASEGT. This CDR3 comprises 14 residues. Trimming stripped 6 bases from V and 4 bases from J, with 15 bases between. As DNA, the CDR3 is TGTGCCAGCAGCCTTAAGGGGTGGGGAGAGACCCAGTACTTC. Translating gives CASSLKGWGETQYF.

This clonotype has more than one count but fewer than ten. Here the CDR3 reads CASSHTGEPSYNEQFF. CDR3 in DNA: TGTGCCAGCAGCCACACAGGGGAACCCTCCTACAATGAGCAGTTCTTC. The rearrangement joins TRBV7-9 to TRBJ2-1, with 7 bases identical to TRBD1. This CDR3 contains 16 residues. Trimming cost V 5 bases and J 0 bases; bases outside gene matches: 7. Per germline, CDR1 SEHNR and CDR2 FQNEAQ (reference sequence).

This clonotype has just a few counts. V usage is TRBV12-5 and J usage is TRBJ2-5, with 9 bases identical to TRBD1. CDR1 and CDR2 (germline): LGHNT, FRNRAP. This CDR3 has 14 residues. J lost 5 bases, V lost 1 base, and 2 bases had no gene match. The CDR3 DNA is TGTGCTAGTGGTTTGGGGGGACAGGGCGAGACCCAGTACTTC. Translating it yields CASGLGGQGETQYF.

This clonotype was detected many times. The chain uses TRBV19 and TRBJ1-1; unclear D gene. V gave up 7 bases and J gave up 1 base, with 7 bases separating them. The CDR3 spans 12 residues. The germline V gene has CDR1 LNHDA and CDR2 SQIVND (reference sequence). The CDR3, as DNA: TGTGCCAGTAAGTTACCGAACACTGAAGCTTTCTTT. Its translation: CASKLPNTEAFF.

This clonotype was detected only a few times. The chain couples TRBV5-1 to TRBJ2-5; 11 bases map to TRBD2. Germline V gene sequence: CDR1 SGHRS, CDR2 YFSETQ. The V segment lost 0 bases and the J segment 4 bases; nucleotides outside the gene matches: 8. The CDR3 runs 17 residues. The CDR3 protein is CASSLGLAGTLGETQYF. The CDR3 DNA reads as TGCGCCAGCAGCTTGGGACTAGCGGGGACATTAGGAGAGACCCAGTACTTC.

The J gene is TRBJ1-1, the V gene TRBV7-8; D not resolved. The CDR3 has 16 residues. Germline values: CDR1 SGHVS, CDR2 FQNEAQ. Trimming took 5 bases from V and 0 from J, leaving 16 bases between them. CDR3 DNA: TGTGCCAGCAGCCTCCGGGCCAAAAACATGAACACTGAAGCTTTCTTT. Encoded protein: CASSLRAKNMNTEAFF.

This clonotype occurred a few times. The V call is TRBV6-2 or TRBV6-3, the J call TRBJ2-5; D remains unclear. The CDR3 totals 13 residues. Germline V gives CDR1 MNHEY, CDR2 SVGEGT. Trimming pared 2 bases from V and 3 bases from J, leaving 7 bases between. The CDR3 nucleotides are TGTGCCAGCAGTTACGGAGAGAAAGAGACCCAGTACTTC. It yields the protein CASSYGEKETQYF.

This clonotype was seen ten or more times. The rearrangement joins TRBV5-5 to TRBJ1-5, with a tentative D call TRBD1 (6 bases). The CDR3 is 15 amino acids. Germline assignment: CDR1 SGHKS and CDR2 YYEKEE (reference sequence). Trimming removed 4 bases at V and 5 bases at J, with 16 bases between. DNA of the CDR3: TGTGCCAGCAGCCGGGGGGCCGGAAGGGATCAGCCCCAGCATTTT. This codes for CASSRGAGRDQPQHF.

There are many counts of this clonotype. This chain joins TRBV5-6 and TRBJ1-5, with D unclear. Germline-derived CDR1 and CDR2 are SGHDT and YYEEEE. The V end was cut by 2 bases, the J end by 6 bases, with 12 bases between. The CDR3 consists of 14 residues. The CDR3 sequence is CASSFGRFGQPQHF. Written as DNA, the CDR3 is TGTGCCAGCAGCTTTGGACGCTTTGGTCAGCCCCAGCATTTT.

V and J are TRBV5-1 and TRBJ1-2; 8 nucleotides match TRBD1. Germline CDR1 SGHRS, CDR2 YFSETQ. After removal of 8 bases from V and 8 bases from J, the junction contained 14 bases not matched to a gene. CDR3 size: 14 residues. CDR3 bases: TGCGCCAGTCTCGAGGACAGGGAAGATGGAGGCTACACCTTC. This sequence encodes CASLEDREDGGYTF.

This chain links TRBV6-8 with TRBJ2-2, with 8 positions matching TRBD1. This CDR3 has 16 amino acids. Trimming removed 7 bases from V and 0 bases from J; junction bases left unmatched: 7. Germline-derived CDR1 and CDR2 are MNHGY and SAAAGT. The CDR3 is CASTDPTGANTGELFF. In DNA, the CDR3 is TGTGCCAGCACCGACCCGACAGGGGCGAACACCGGGGAGCTGTTTTTT.

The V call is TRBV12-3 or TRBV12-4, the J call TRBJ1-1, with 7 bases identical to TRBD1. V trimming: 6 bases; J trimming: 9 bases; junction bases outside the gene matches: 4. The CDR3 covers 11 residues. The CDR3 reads CASRGDRQAFF. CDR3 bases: TGTGCCAGCAGGGGGGACAGACAAGCTTTCTTT.

The CDR3 DNA reads as TGCAGTGCCTCGGGACTAGCGGGAGGACTGTCCTACAATGAGCAGTTCTTC. This codes for CSASGLAGGLSYNEQFF. This rearrangement joins TRBV20-1 to TRBJ2-1, with 15 bases that match TRBD2. This CDR3 contains 17 residues. Germline CDR1 reads DFQATT; CDR2 reads SNEGSKA (reference sequence). The junction had 7 bases not matched to a gene; V was cut back by 6 bases and J by 1 base.

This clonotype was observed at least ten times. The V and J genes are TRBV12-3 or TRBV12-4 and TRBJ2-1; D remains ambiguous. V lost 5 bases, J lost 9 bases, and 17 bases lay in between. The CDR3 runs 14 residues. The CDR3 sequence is CASSTSLSAPEQFF. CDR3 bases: TGTGCCAGCAGTACCTCTTTGAGCGCGCCTGAGCAGTTCTTC.

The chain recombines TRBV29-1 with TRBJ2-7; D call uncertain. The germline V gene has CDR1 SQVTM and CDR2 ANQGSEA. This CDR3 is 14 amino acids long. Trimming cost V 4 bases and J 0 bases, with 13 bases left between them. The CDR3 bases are TGCAGCGTTGCGGTCCAGCTAAGCTCCTACGAGCAGTACTTC. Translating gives CSVAVQLSSYEQYF.

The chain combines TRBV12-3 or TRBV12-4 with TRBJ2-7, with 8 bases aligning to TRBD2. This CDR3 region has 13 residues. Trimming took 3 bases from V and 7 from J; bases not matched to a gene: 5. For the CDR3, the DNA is TGTGCCAGCAGTTTCTCGGGGGGGCGGGAGCAGTACTTC. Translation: CASSFSGGREQYF.

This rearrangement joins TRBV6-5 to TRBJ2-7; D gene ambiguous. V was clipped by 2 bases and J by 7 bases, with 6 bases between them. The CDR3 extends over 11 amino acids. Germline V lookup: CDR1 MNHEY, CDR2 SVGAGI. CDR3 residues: CASSYPREQYF. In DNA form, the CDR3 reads TGTGCCAGCAGTTACCCTCGAGAGCAGTACTTC.

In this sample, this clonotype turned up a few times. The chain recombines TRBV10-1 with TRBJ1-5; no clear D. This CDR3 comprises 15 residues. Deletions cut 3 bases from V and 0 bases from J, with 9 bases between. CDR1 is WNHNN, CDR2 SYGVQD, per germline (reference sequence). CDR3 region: CASSDCRNSNQPQHF. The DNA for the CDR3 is TGCGCCAGCAGTGATTGCAGAAATAGCAATCAGCCCCAGCATTTT.

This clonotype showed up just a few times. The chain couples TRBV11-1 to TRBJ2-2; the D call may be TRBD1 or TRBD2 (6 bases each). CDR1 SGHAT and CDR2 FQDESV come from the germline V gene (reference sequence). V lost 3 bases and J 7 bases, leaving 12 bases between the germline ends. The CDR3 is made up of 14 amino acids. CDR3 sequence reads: CASSFRGRNGELFF. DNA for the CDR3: TGTGCCAGCAGCTTCCGGGGGCGAAACGGGGAGCTGTTTTTT.

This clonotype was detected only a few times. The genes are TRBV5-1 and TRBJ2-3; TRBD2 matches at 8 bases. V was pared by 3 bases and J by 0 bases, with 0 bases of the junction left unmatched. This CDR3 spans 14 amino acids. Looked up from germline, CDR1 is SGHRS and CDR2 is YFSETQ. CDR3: CASSWTSSTDTQYF. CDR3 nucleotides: TGCGCCAGCAGCTGGACTAGCAGCACAGATACGCAGTATTTT.

CDR3 nucleotide sequence: TGTGCCAGCAGCTTAGACTCGGGACTAGCCTACGAGCAGTACTTC. It yields the protein CASSLDSGLAYEQYF. This chain joins TRBV7-2 and TRBJ2-7, with 8 bases matching TRBD2. J lost 2 bases, V lost 1 base, and 4 bases had no gene match. CDR1 SGHTA and CDR2 FQGNSA come from the germline V gene. The CDR3 consists of 15 residues. Based on the CDR3 plus reference TRBV7-2 and TRBJ2-7, the full variable domain is GAGVSQSPSNKVTEKGKDVELRCDPISGHTALYWYRQSLGQGLEFLIYFQGNSAPDKSGLPSDRFSAERTGGSVSTLTIQRTQQEDSAVYLCASSLDSGLAYEQYFGPGTRLTVT.

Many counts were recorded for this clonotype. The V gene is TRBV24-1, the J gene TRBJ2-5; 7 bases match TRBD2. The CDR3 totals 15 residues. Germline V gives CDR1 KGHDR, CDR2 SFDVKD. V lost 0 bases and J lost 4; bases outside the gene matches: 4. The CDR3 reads CATSDLAGDTETQYF. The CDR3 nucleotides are TGTGCCACCAGTGATTTGGCGGGGGATACAGAGACCCAGTACTTC.

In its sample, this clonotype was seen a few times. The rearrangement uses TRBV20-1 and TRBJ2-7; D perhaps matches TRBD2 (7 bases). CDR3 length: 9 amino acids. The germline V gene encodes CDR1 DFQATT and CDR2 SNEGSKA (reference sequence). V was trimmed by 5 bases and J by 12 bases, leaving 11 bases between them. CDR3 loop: CSASGGRYF. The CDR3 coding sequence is TGCAGTGCTTCGGGGGGCCGGTACTTC.